A single sample gave rise to the 21 T cell receptor beta chains below, sequenced in a study of Ad26.COV2.S vaccination and SARS-CoV-2 variants. The table came from immunoSEQ multiplex PCR; TCRdb's copy has only in-frame clones and leaves some out. The profile shows 350,000 to 500,000 clones, 90% of them singletons. As to treatment: roughly 18 received Ad26.COV2.S at low or high dose, single or two shots; roughly 5 received placebo; per-sample allocation not given. Sampling was performed 63 days after the first vaccine or placebo injection. The specimen was peripheral blood, collected in a trial of Ad26.COV2.S vaccine versus placebo. Receptors were obtained from a person between 18 and 65 years old who received the Ad26.COV2.S COVID-19 vaccine or a placebo.

The rearrangement uses TRBV9 and TRBJ2-3; D unresolved. Trimming shortened V by 0 bases and J by 8 bases, and 16 bases separated the two germline ends. This CDR3 has 15 amino acids. CDR1 is SGDLS and CDR2 is YYNGEE in the germline V gene. The CDR3 sequence is CASSVATAPDRTQYF. As DNA, the CDR3 is TGTGCCAGCAGCGTAGCGACTGCCCCCGACCGTACGCAGTATTTT.

V usage is TRBV27 and J usage is TRBJ2-1, with 7 bases lining up with TRBD2. The V gene end was trimmed by 0 bases and the J gene end by 3 bases; junction bases not matched to a gene: 5. The CDR3 has 16 amino acids. Germline V CDR1 and CDR2: MNHEY, SMNVEV (reference sequence). CDR3 sequence reads: CASSLSIRDYYNEQFF. In DNA, the CDR3 is TGTGCCAGCAGTTTATCCATCCGGGACTACTACAATGAGCAGTTCTTC.

This clone was found once. The chain links TRBV11-3 to TRBJ2-5, with TRBD2 matching 11 bases. The J segment lost 4 bases and the V segment lost 5 bases, leaving 12 bases of the junction unmatched. Germline lookup yields CDR1 SGHNT and CDR2 YENEEA. The CDR3 has 17 amino acids. As DNA, the CDR3 is TGTGCCAGCAGCCCGGGACTAGCGGCGCCTCTGGTAGAGACCCAGTACTTC. Its protein product is CASSPGLAAPLVETQYF.

The rearrangement links TRBV5-1 to TRBJ2-3; 15 nucleotides agree with TRBD2. The CDR3 has 17 amino acids. The J segment lost 2 bases and the V segment lost 4 bases, leaving 5 bases of the junction unmatched. Germline V gene sequence: CDR1 SGHRS, CDR2 YFSETQ. The CDR3 coding sequence is TGCGCCAGCAGCACGGGACTAGCGGGAGGTTACACAGATACGCAGTATTTT. Translation gives CASSTGLAGGYTDTQYF.

The rearrangement uses TRBV27 and TRBJ1-2, with 7 nucleotides matching TRBD1. Germline CDR1 reads MNHEY; CDR2 reads SMNVEV (reference sequence). The J segment lost 6 bases and the V segment lost 5 bases, leaving 9 bases of the junction unmatched. This CDR3 has 14 residues. The CDR3 sequence is CASSRNDRVDGYTF. CDR3 nucleotides: TGTGCCAGCAGTAGAAACGACAGGGTGGATGGCTACACCTTC.

The chain combines TRBV27 with TRBJ2-5; TRBD2 might be the D (5 bases). Germline V CDR1 and CDR2: MNHEY, SMNVEV (reference sequence). This CDR3 region has 13 residues. The V gene lost 0 bases and the J gene lost 6 bases, with 8 bases spanning the gap. CDR3 nucleotides: TGTGCCAGCAGTTTATCCGGGGTAAAGACCCAGTACTTC. This encodes CASSLSGVKTQYF.

The J gene is TRBJ1-1, the V gene TRBV3-1 (or the pseudogene TRBV3-2), with a weak D call TRBD1 (5 bases). This CDR3 comprises 13 residues. V lost 3 bases and J lost 5, with 10 bases in between. Germline CDR1 and CDR2: LGHDT and YNNKEL (reference sequence). The CDR3 coding sequence is TGTGCCAGCAGCCAGGGGGTTCGGACTGAAGCTTTCTTT. This encodes CASSQGVRTEAFF.

The chain combines TRBV4-2 with TRBJ2-7; D gene unclear. The CDR3 is 13 amino acids. The germline V gene encodes CDR1 LGHNA and CDR2 YNFKEQ. Between the trimmed V and J ends, which lost 1 base and 3 bases, there was a span of 7 bases. CDR3: CASSQALGYEQYF. In nucleotides, the CDR3 is TGTGCCAGCAGCCAAGCGCTGGGCTACGAGCAGTACTTC.

V and J are TRBV4-2 and TRBJ1-5; D possibly corresponds to TRBD1 (6 bases). With 0 bases removed from V and 11 bases from J, the gap between germline ends came to 14 bases. The CDR3 is made up of 14 amino acids. Germline CDR1 reads LGHNA; CDR2 reads YNFKEQ. CDR3 sequence: CASSQDTGWETQHF. The CDR3 nucleotides are TGTGCCAGCAGCCAAGATACAGGGTGGGAAACCCAGCATTTT.

The CDR3 reads CASSQDTGGHYSYEQYF. The CDR3 nucleotides are TGCGCCAGCAGTCAAGACACAGGGGGTCATTACTCCTACGAGCAGTACTTC. This rearrangement joins TRBV23-1 to TRBJ2-7; TRBD1 agrees at 8 bases. TRBV23-1 is an open reading frame whose function is uncertain. The V and J ends lost 2 bases and 0 bases, in that order; junction bases with no gene match: 9. The CDR3 is made up of 17 amino acids.

The chain couples TRBV5-1 to TRBJ2-3; 7 nucleotides line up with TRBD1. CDR1 is SGHRS, CDR2 YFSETQ, per germline. With V trimmed by 3 bases and J by 6 bases, 13 bases remained unmatched. The CDR3 runs to 16 residues. The CDR3 region is CASSWAGTAGADTQYF. CDR3 coding DNA: TGCGCCAGCAGCTGGGCCGGGACAGCCGGGGCGGATACGCAGTATTTT.

The chain links TRBV6-2 or TRBV6-3 to TRBJ1-1, with TRBD1 matching over 9 bases. From germline, CDR1 is MNHEY and CDR2 SVGEGT. The V and J ends lost 0 bases and 6 bases, in that order; junction bases with no gene match: 8. The CDR3 runs to 16 residues. CDR3 DNA sequence: TGTGCCAGCAGTTACTCGCCCCCACAGGGGGCTCCTGAAGCTTTCTTT. It specifies CASSYSPPQGAPEAFF.

Regarding this clone: Other DNA sequences in this specimen translate into the identical CDR3. The chain combines TRBV19 with TRBJ2-3; D is ambiguous. CDR3 length: 11 residues. Per germline, CDR1 LNHDA and CDR2 SQIVND (reference sequence). The V end lost 3 bases, the J end lost 6 bases, and 4 bases lay between the germline ends. The CDR3 sequence: CASSMGDTQYF. The DNA of the CDR3 is TGTGCCAGTAGTATGGGGGATACGCAGTATTTT.

The chain joins TRBV7-2 to TRBJ2-7; D is unclear. The germline CDR1 and CDR2 sequences are SGHTA and FQGNSA. Trimming left V 1 base short and J 6 bases short, with 10 bases between. This CDR3 has 13 residues. CDR3 nucleotides: TGTGCCAGCAGCTTAGAGCAGATGGGCGAGCAGTACTTC. It specifies CASSLEQMGEQYF.

This chain uses TRBV5-1 with TRBJ1-1; D gene uncertain. With 1 base removed from V and 1 base from J, the gap between germline ends came to 8 bases. The CDR3 length is 14 residues. Germline V gene lookup returns CDR1 SGHRS and CDR2 YFSETQ. CDR3 sequence reads: CASSLNAGNTEAFF. CDR3 coding DNA: TGCGCCAGCAGCTTGAATGCAGGGAACACTGAAGCTTTCTTT.

The chain combines TRBV6-1 with TRBJ2-3; tentative D call: TRBD2 (5 bases). V was clipped by 2 bases and J by 4 bases, with 10 bases between them. The CDR3 is 14 amino acids. CDR1 is MNHNS, CDR2 SASEGT, per germline. As DNA, the CDR3 is TGTGCCAGCAGTGAAACTAGTTTGGCAGATACGCAGTATTTT. This codes for CASSETSLADTQYF.

The CDR3 loop is CASSLRTGVEQYF. The CDR3 DNA reads as TGTGCCAGCAGCTTAAGGACAGGGGTCGAGCAGTACTTC. The V and J genes are TRBV7-2 and TRBJ2-7; 9 bases are shared with TRBD1. The CDR3 has 13 residues. V shed 2 bases, J shed 6 bases, and the junction held 2 bases outside the gene matches. Germline V CDR1 and CDR2: SGHTA, FQGNSA.

This clone was found once. V and J are TRBV6-6 and TRBJ2-3; 10 bases agree with TRBD1. V trimming: 5 bases; J trimming: 4 bases; junction bases outside the gene matches: 6. Germline values: CDR1 MNHNY, CDR2 SVGAGI (reference sequence). CDR3 length: 15 amino acids. Here the CDR3 DNA reads TGTGCCAGCAGTCAAAGGACAGGGGGAGCAGATACGCAGTATTTT. This codes for CASSQRTGGADTQYF.

This chain connects TRBV27 to TRBJ2-7; either TRBD1 or TRBD2 may fit D (5 bases each). The CDR3 has 16 residues. The germline V gene encodes CDR1 MNHEY and CDR2 SMNVEV (reference sequence). Trimming cost V 6 bases and J 6 bases, with 24 bases left between them. The CDR3 sequence is CASSQAPGPQRFEQYF. In DNA form, the CDR3 reads TGTGCCAGCAGCCAGGCACCGGGACCCCAAAGGTTCGAGCAGTACTTC.

The gene calls are TRBV6-2 or TRBV6-3 and TRBJ1-5; 8 nucleotides line up with TRBD1. With V trimmed by 3 bases and J by 3 bases, 13 bases remained unmatched. Germline V lookup: CDR1 MNHEY, CDR2 SVGEGT. CDR3 size: 18 residues. The CDR3 region has the DNA TGTGCCAGCAGTTATACTGGGCAGGGGGCAGCACCCAATCAGCCCCAGCATTTT. Translation: CASSYTGQGAAPNQPQHF.

The sample holds one count of this clone. The chain links TRBV2 to TRBJ2-1; D remains ambiguous. CDR1 and CDR2 (germline): SNHLY, FYNNEI. The ends were cut back, 7 bases at V and 0 bases at J, with 10 bases in the middle. This CDR3 has 14 residues. The CDR3 loop is CASTGQSSYNEQFF. CDR3 DNA sequence: TGTGCCAGCACGGGTCAGAGCTCCTACAATGAGCAGTTCTTC. The full variable domain, its missing parts supplied by reference TRBV2 and TRBJ2-1, is EPEVTQTPSHQVTQMGQEVILRCVPISNHLYFYWYRQILGQKVEFLVSFYNNEISEKSEIFDDQFSVERPDGSNFTLKIRSTKLEDSAMYFCASTGQSSYNEQFFGPGTRLTVL.